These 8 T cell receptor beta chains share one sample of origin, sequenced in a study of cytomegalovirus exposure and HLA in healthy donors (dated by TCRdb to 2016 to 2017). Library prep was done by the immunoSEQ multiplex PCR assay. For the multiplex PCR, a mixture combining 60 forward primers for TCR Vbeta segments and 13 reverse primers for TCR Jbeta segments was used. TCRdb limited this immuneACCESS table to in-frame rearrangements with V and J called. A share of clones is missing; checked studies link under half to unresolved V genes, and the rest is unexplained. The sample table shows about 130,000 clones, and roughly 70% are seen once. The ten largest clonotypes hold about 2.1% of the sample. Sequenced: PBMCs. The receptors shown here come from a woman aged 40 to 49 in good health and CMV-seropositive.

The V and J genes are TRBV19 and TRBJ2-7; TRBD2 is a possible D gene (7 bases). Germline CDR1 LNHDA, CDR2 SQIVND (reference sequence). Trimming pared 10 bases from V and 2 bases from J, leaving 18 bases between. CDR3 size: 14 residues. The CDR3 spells CATKGGHATYEQYF. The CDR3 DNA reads TGTGCCACCAAGGGGGGGCACGCCACCTACGAGCAGTACTTC.

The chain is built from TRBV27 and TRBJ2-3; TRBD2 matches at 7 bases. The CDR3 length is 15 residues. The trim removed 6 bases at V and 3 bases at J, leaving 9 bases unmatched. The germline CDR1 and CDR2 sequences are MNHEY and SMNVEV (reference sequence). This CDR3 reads CASRYSGLGTDTQYF. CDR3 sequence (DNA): TGTGCCAGCAGGTATAGCGGGTTAGGGACAGATACGCAGTATTTT.

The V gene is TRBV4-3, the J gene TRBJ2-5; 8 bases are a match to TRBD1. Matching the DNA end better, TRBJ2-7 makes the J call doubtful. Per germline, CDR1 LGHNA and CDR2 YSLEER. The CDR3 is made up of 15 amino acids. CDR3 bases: TGCGCCAGCAGCCAGGAAGACAGGGGAACCTACGAGCAGTACTTC. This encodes CASSQEDRGTYEQYF.

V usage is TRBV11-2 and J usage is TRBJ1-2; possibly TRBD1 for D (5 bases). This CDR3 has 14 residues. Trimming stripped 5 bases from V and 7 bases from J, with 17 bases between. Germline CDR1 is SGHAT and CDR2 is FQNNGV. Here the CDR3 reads CASSPGTPGVGYTF. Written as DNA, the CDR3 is TGTGCCAGCAGCCCAGGGACTCCCGGGGTTGGCTACACCTTC.

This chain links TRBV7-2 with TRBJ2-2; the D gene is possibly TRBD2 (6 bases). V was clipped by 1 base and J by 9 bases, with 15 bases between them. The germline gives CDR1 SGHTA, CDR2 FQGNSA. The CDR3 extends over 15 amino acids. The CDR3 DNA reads TGTGCCAGCAGCTTAGATTTCTCGGGACTCCGGGAGCTGTTTTTT. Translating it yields CASSLDFSGLRELFF.

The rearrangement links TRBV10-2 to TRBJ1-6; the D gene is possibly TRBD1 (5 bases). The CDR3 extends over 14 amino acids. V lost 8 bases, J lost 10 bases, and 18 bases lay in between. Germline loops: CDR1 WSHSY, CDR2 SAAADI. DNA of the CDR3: TGCGCCAGCGGTCGAGGGAGGGGTGAATCACCCCTCCACTTT. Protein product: CASGRGRGESPLHF.

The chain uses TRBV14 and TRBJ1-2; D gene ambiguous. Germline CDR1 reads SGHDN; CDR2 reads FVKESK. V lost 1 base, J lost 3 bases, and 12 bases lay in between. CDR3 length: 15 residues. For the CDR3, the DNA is TGTGCCAGCAGCCAAGGATTGCAGGCCTACTATGGCTACACCTTC. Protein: CASSQGLQAYYGYTF.

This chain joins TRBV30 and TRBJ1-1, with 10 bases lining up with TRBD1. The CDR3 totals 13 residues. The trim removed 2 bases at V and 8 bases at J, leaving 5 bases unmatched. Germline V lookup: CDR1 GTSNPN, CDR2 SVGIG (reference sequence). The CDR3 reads CAWSTDRGQEAFF. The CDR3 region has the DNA TGTGCCTGGAGTACCGACAGGGGGCAAGAAGCTTTCTTT.